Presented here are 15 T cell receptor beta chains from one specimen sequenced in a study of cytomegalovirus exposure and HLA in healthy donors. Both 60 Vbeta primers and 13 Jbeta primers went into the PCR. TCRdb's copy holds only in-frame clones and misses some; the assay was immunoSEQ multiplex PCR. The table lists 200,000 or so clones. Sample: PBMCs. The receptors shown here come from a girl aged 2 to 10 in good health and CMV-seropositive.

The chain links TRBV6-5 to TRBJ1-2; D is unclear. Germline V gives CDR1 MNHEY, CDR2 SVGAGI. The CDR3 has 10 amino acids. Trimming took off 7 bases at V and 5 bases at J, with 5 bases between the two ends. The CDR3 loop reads CASTGYGYTF. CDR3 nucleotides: TGTGCCAGCACGGGTTATGGCTACACCTTC.

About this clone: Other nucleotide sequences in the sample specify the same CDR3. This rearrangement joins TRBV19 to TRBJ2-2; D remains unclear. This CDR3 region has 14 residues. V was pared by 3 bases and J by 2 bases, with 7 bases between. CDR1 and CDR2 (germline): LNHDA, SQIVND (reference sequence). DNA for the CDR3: TGTGCCAGTAGTATCGCGGCAAACACCGGGGAGCTGTTTTTT. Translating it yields CASSIAANTGELFF.

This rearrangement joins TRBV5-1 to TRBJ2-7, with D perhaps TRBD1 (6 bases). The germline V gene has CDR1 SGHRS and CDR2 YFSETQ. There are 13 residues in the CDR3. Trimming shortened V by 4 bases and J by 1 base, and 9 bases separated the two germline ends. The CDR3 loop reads CASSQQGSYEQYF. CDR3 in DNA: TGCGCCAGCAGCCAACAGGGTTCCTACGAGCAGTACTTC.

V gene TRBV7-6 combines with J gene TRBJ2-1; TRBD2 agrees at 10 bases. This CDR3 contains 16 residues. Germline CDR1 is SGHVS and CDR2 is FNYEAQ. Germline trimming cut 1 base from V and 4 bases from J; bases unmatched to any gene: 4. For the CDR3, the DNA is TGTGCCAGCAGCTTAGGGCGGACTAGCGGTTACAATGAGCAGTTCTTC. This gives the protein CASSLGRTSGYNEQFF.

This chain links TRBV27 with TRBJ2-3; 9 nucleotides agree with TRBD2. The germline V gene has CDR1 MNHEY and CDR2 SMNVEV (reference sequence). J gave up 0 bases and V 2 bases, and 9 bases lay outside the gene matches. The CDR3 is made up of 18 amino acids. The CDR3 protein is CASSLSGRPKTSTDTQYF. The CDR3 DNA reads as TGTGCCAGCAGTTTAAGCGGGAGGCCTAAGACTAGCACAGATACGCAGTATTTT.

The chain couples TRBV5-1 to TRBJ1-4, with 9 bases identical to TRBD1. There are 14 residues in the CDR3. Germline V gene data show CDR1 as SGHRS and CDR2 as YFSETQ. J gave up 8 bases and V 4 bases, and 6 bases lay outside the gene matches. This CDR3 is CASSQGQGREKLFF. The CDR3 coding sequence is TGCGCCAGCAGCCAGGGACAGGGTAGAGAAAAACTGTTTTTT.

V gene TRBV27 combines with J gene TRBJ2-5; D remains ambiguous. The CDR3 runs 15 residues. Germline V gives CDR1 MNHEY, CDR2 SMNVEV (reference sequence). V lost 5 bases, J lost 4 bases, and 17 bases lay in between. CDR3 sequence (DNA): TGTGCCAGCAGTCCCACCCCTATAGCAGCAGAGACCCAGTACTTC. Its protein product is CASSPTPIAAETQYF.

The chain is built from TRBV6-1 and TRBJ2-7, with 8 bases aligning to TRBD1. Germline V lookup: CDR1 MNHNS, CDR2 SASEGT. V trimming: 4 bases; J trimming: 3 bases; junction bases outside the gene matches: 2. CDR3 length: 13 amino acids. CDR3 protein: CASSVDRVYEQYF. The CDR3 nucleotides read TGTGCCAGCAGTGTGGACAGGGTCTACGAGCAGTACTTC.

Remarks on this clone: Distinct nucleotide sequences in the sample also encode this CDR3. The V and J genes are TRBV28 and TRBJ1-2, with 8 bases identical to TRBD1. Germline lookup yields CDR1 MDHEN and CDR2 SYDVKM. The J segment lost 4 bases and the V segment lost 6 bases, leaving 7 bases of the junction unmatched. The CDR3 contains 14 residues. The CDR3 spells CASSQGQGAYGYTF. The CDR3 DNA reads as TGTGCCAGCAGCCAAGGACAGGGAGCCTATGGCTACACCTTC.

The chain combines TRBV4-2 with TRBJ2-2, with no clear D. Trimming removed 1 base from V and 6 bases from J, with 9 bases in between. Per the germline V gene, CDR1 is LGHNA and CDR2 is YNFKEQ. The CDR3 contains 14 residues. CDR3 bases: TGTGCCAGCAGCCAAGGAGAACCCGCCGGGGAGCTGTTTTTT. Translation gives CASSQGEPAGELFF.

The CDR3, as DNA: TGTGCCAGCAGTTTAGTAGCGAGTTTGGGCAATGAGCAGTTCTTC. It translates to CASSLVASLGNEQFF. This chain uses TRBV27 with TRBJ2-1; a possible D gene is TRBD2 (5 bases). V dropped 2 bases and J dropped 6 bases, with 14 bases sitting between them. The CDR3 totals 15 residues. Germline CDR1 is MNHEY and CDR2 is SMNVEV (reference sequence).

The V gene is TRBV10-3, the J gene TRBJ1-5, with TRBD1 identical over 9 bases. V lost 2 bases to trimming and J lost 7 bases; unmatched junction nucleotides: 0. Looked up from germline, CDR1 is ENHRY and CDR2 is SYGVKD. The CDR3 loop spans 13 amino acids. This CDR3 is CAISEGQGQPQHF. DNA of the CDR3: TGTGCCATCAGTGAGGGACAGGGGCAGCCCCAGCATTTT.

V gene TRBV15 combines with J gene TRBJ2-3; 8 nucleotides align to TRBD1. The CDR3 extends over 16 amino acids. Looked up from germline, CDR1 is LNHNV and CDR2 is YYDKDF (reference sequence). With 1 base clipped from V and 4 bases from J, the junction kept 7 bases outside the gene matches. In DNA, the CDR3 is TGTGCCACCAGCAGAGGTGGACAGGGTGTTGCAGATACGCAGTATTTT. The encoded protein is CATSRGGQGVADTQYF.

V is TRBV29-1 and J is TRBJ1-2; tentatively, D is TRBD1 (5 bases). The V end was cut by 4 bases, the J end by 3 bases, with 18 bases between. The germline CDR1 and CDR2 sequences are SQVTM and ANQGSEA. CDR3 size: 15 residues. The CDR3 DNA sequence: TGCAGCGTTGTCGGGGGACCGGCTACGGACTATGGCTACACCTTC. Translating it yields CSVVGGPATDYGYTF. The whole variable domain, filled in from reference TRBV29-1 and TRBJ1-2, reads SAVISQKPSRDICQRGTSLTIQCQVDSQVTMMFWYRQQPGQSLTLIATANQGSEATYESGFVIDKFPISRPNLTFSTLTVSNMSPEDSSIYLCSVVGGPATDYGYTFGSGTRLTVV.

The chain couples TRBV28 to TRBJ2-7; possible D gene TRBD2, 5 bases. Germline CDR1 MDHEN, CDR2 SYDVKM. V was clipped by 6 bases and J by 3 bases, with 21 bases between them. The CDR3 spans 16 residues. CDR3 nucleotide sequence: TGTGCCAGCAGGACCTTAAAGGGAGCCCAACTCTACGAGCAGTACTTC. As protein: CASRTLKGAQLYEQYF.